This section outlines one T cell receptor (beta chain) sequence together with its context. The treatment: oral pan-JAK inhibitor, 5-10 mg twice daily. V shed 5 bases, J shed 5 bases, and the junction held 11 bases outside the gene matches. Per the germline V gene, CDR1 is LGHNA and CDR2 is YSLEER. The CDR3 covers 15 residues. The data were obtained in a study of CD8+ T cells in alopecia areata. Reverse transcribed after extraction, RNA yielded cDNA as the sequencing template. TCRdb keeps only in-frame clones here, not all; method: immunoSEQ multiplex PCR. This sample yields more than 200,000 clones, of which about 64% are seen a single time; around 4.2% belongs to the top ten.

The receptor was isolated from a human donor with alopecia areata. The rearrangement joins TRBV4-3 to TRBJ1-2; 7 positions agree with TRBD1. Sample: CD4+ T cells sorted from blood, taken at week 4, from a patient treated with tofacitinib. The CDR3 nucleotides read TGCGCCAGCAGCAGAGACCCACAGGGACAGTATGGCTACACCTTC. It translates to CASSRDPQGQYGYTF.